This is a list of T cell receptor beta chains from one sample in a study of blood T cell repertoires in COVID-19. Measured with immunoSEQ multiplex PCR; TCRdb has only the in-frame clones, and not every one. The sample comprises about 230,000 clones, 80% to 90% of which are singletons, and less than 3.5% rests with the top ten. The sample was peripheral blood. The receptors come from a man aged 25 to 45 with COVID-19, enrolled during active disease. The CDR3 runs from the conserved cysteine through the conserved F or W. D genes are given only for firm matches. Size is omitted from some rows. Given values are once, few, many or a class for expanded clones.

abundance	v_gene	j_gene	len	d_gene	CDR3aa	CDR3nt
once	TRBV6-4	TRBJ1-2	11	TRBD1	CASRGDRGYTF	TGTGCCAGCAGGGGGGACAGAGGCTACACCTTC
-	TRBV5-1	TRBJ2-1	16	-	CASSPRDISSYNEQFF	TGCGCCAGCAGCCCCCGGGACATCAGCTCCTACAATGAGCAGTTCTTC
once	TRBV30	TRBJ1-2	13	-	CAWSPAGSRGYTF	TGTGCCTGGAGCCCAGCCGGGAGCCGCGGCTACACCTTC
-	TRBV14	TRBJ2-7	14	-	CASSQELLPYEQYF	TGTGCCAGCAGCCAAGAACTACTGCCCTACGAGCAGTACTTC
few	TRBV5-6	TRBJ1-5	16	TRBD1	CASSLEGAGPNQPQHF	TGTGCCAGCAGCTTGGAGGGGGCAGGGCCGAATCAGCCCCAGCATTTT
once	TRBV5-4	TRBJ2-1	17	-	CASSLVSSGRTYNEQFF	TGTGCCAGCAGCTTGGTATCAAGCGGGCGGACTTACAATGAGCAGTTCTTC
-	TRBV6-5	TRBJ1-2	14	TRBD1	CASSYRDRYYGYTF	TGTGCCAGCAGTTACCGGGACAGGTACTATGGCTACACCTTC
-	TRBV6-2/TRBV6-3	TRBJ1-5	15	TRBD1	CASSRDRGVSQPQHF	TGTGCCAGCAGTAGGGACAGGGGGGTATCGCAGCCCCAGCATTTT
once	TRBV28	TRBJ1-5	15	-	CASRKQGSDSQPQHF	TGTGCCAGCAGGAAACAGGGATCCGACAGTCAGCCCCAGCATTTT
-	TRBV6-2/TRBV6-3	TRBJ2-2	17	TRBD2	CASSSSGLAGSTGELFF	TGTGCCAGCAGCAGCTCGGGACTAGCGGGGTCCACCGGGGAGCTGTTTTTT
-	TRBV6-5	TRBJ2-3	15	TRBD1	CASSSPTGYPDTQYF	TGTGCCAGCAGTTCCCCGACAGGGTACCCAGATACGCAGTATTTT
-	TRBV18	TRBJ1-4	15	-	CASSPRTVTNEKLFF	TGTGCCAGCTCACCACGGACAGTCACTAATGAAAAACTGTTTTTT
-	TRBV28	TRBJ1-1	14	TRBD1	CASRPLQGTTEAFF	TGTGCCAGCAGGCCCTTACAGGGGACCACTGAAGCTTTCTTT
-	TRBV5-1	TRBJ2-2	15	-	CASSFSAGVTGELFF	TGCGCCAGCAGCTTTAGTGCAGGGGTCACCGGGGAGCTGTTTTTT
-	TRBV7-2	TRBJ1-5	16	-	CASSSIQGSGNQPQHF	TGTGCCAGCAGCTCTATACAGGGTTCAGGCAATCAGCCCCAGCATTTT
-	TRBV2	TRBJ1-6	15	TRBD1	CASRSGTVSNSPLHF	TGTGCCAGCAGATCCGGGACAGTGTCTAATTCACCCCTCCACTTT
-	TRBV14	TRBJ1-3	14	TRBD1	CASSPGQGGNTIYF	TGTGCCAGCAGTCCAGGACAGGGAGGAAACACCATATATTTT
-	TRBV5-1	TRBJ1-1	16	-	CASSRVLGGSNTEAFF	TGCGCCAGCAGCCGAGTTTTAGGGGGATCGAACACTGAAGCTTTCTTT
-	TRBV24-1	TRBJ2-1	17	TRBD2	CATSDLGGSGSYNEQFF	TGTGCCACCAGTGATTTGGGCGGGAGTGGATCCTACAATGAGCAGTTCTTC
-	TRBV7-9	TRBJ1-4	17	TRBD1	CASSFDFQGAANEKLFF	TGTGCCAGCAGTTTCGACTTCCAGGGGGCGGCTAATGAAAAACTGTTTTTT
-	TRBV5-4	TRBJ2-7	15	-	CASSGRGGRADEQYF	TGTGCCAGCAGCGGACGAGGGGGGAGGGCTGACGAGCAGTACTTC
-	TRBV5-1	TRBJ2-1	14	-	CASSLARDSYEQFF	TGCGCCAGCAGCTTGGCCAGGGATTCCTATGAGCAGTTCTTC
-	TRBV7-9	TRBJ1-6	17	TRBD1	CASNQPFGQGPNSPLHF	TGTGCCAGCAACCAACCCTTCGGACAGGGACCTAATTCACCCCTCCACTTT
-	TRBV5-1	TRBJ1-1	13	-	CASSDTPNTEAFF	TGCGCCAGCAGCGACACGCCGAACACTGAAGCTTTCTTT
-	TRBV6-4	TRBJ2-3	15	TRBD2	CASSEAGAAADTQYF	TGTGCCAGCAGTGAGGCGGGAGCTGCGGCAGATACGCAGTATTTT
-	TRBV2	TRBJ2-1	15	TRBD1	CASRRQGMGYNEQFF	TGTGCCAGCAGACGACAGGGGATGGGCTACAATGAGCAGTTCTTC
few	TRBV19	TRBJ1-2	13	-	CASSMREQAGYTF	TGTGCCAGTAGTATGCGGGAGCAGGCAGGCTACACCTTC
-	TRBV28	TRBJ2-3	15	TRBD2	CASNSGGRGADTQYF	TGTGCCAGCAATTCCGGCGGGAGGGGGGCAGATACGCAGTATTTT
-	TRBV5-1	TRBJ2-2	16	TRBD2	CASTFRTSGKLGELFF	TGCGCCAGCACCTTCCGGACTAGCGGGAAGCTCGGGGAGCTGTTTTTT
-	TRBV29-1	TRBJ2-6	14	TRBD1	CSVGTGAGANVLTF	TGCAGCGTGGGGACAGGGGCGGGGGCCAACGTCCTGACTTTC
-	TRBV5-6	TRBJ2-7	13	TRBD1	CASSPTADRGGYF	TGTGCCAGCAGCCCAACCGCGGACAGGGGCGGGTACTTC
-	TRBV10-3	TRBJ1-1	11	-	CASGLNTEAFF	TGTGCCAGCGGGTTGAACACTGAAGCTTTCTTT
once	TRBV7-2	TRBJ1-3	16	-	CASSLDRQGVRNTIYF	TGTGCCAGCAGCTTAGATCGCCAGGGTGTAAGAAACACCATATATTTT
-	TRBV9	TRBJ2-1	14	TRBD1	CASSVLDRVNEQFF	TGTGCCAGCAGCGTGCTGGACAGGGTCAATGAGCAGTTCTTC
-	TRBV3-1/TRBV3-2	TRBJ1-5	16	TRBD1	CASSQMGQGARQPQHF	TGTGCCAGCAGCCAAATGGGACAGGGGGCGCGGCAGCCCCAGCATTTT
once	TRBV30	TRBJ2-7	15	-	CAWSVRGRRSYEQYF	TGTGCCTGGAGTGTACGTGGCCGTCGCTCCTACGAGCAGTACTTC